This paragraph covers one T cell receptor (beta chain) sequence. The target antigen is unknown. The germline V gene has CDR1 MNHNY and CDR2 SVGAGI (reference sequence). Deletions cut 0 bases from V and 6 bases from J, with 6 bases between. The CDR3 is made up of 12 amino acids. These data come from a study of cytomegalovirus exposure and HLA in healthy donors. Study information: An earlier analysis found fewer than 140 million unique TCR beta sequences from around 180 million T cells. Membership in the Caucasian-associated ancestry cluster was found for around 81% of approximately 380 genotyped donors.

With 60 Vbeta and 13 Jbeta primers, the PCR was carried out. Clones were sequenced by immunoSEQ multiplex PCR, and TCRdb holds only the in-frame ones, with some missing. The sample has roughly 82,000 clones. Broader study findings: CMV serostatus alone was available as immune exposure information. An analysis done earlier found most TCR beta V segments productive about 90% or about 30% of the time.

The sequencing input was PBMCs. The clonotype was recovered from a woman aged 60 to 75 in good health and CMV-seronegative. The rearrangement joins TRBV6-6 to TRBJ2-7, with D perhaps TRBD2 (5 bases). CDR3 sequence reads: CASSYSGGEQYF. In DNA form, the CDR3 reads TGTGCCAGCAGTTACTCTGGAGGCGAGCAGTACTTC.